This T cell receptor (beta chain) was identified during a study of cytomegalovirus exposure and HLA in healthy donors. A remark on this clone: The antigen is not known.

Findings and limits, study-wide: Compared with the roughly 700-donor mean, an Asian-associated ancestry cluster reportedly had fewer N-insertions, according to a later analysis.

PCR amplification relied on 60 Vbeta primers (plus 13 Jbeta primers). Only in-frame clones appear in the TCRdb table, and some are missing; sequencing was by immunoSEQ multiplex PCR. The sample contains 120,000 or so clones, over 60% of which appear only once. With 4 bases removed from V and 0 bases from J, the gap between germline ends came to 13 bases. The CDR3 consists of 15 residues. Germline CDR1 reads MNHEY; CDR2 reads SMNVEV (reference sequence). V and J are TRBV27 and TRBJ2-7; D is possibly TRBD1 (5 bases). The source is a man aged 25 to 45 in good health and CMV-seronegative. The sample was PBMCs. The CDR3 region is CASSSPVRASYEQYF. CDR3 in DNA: TGTGCCAGCAGTTCCCCGGTCAGGGCCTCCTACGAGCAGTACTTC.